This TCR beta chain was sequenced during a study of CD8 T cells in ankylosing spondylitis. Regarding the study as a whole: Disease-associated clonotypes exhibited CD8+ identity and were relatively infrequent in peripheral blood. Before this, some motif variants had been reported in reactive arthritis synovial fluid and blood. What appeared characteristic of ankylosing spondylitis blood was a TCR beta motif of fewer than ten highly homologous variants.

Molecular-barcoded quantitative 5'-RACE produced these TCR beta libraries. TCRdb passed the 5' RACE reads through MiXCR, listing each CDR3 protein once. The sample consists of 750,000 to 850,000 distinct CDR3 sequences, roughly 10% of them appearing once. Turning to this clonotype: Its antigen is as yet unknown. Germline and junction disagree at one end, which may indicate a read error.

The source material was blood, either unsorted or a sorted T cell fraction (not recorded which). The sequence came from a male donor with ankylosing spondylitis.

CDR3 coding DNA: TGCGCCATCCGAGGTGACAGGGAGGGCACTGAAGCTTTCTTT. Protein product: CAIRGDREGTEAFF. V gene TRBV10-3 combines with J gene TRBJ1-1; TRBD1 matches 7 bases. In germline, CDR1 is ENHRY, CDR2 SYGVKD. The CDR3 extends over 14 amino acids.